This T cell receptor (beta chain) is drawn from a study of beta chain features in type 1 diabetes. General study points: There was a moderate but significant shortening of TCRB CDR3s in all four CD4+ subsets of Type 1 diabetes patients.

The CDR3 extends over 15 amino acids. Trimming shortened V by 2 bases and J by 3 bases, and 14 bases separated the two germline ends. The germline CDR1 and CDR2 sequences are SGHRS and YFSETQ. Concerning this clone itself: What it binds is not known.

As every portion of the isolated RNA was reverse transcribed, the sequencing read expressed TCRB transcripts. Assay: immunoSEQ multiplex PCR; the TCRdb copy retains only in-frame clones and omits some. The data contain hundreds of thousands of clones, around an eighth of them seen just once; the ten biggest clones take up less than 0.025%. V and J are TRBV5-1 and TRBJ1-1, with D possibly TRBD1 on 5 matching bases. This clonotype was obtained from a man between 18 and 29 years old with type 1 diabetes. Source material: naive CD4+ T cells from blood. In DNA, the CDR3 is TGCGCCAGCAGCTTTAGCCGGGACCTTGACACTGAAGCTTTCTTT. Its protein is CASSFSRDLDTEAFF.